This T cell receptor beta chain originates from a study of human T cells and chemical hapten exposure. V was pared by 2 bases and J by 1 base, with 12 bases between. Germline-derived CDR1 and CDR2 are MNHEY and SVGEGT. The CDR3 has 16 amino acids. The time point was: patch test 3, about 24 weeks after DPC sensitization. The treatment was: therapeutic diphenylcyclopropenone sensitization with weekly scalp DPC. Each CDR3 protein gets one entry after TCRdb re-called the RACE reads with MiXCR. The sample carries 100,000 to 120,000 distinct CDR3 sequences, about 34% recorded once. This receptor was taken from a man in his forties with alopecia areata. Some clones in this sample may be carry-over from other donors' samples. The sequenced sample was whole blood, obtained in connection with sensitization to the hapten diphenylcyclopropenone (DPC). The rearrangement uses TRBV6-2 or TRBV6-3 and TRBJ1-5; D might be TRBD1 (5 bases). This chain's CDR3 is CASSYQQVRSNQPQHF. CDR3 nucleotide sequence: TGTGCCAGCAGTTACCAACAGGTCAGGAGCAATCAGCCCCAGCATTTT.